Following are 20 T cell receptor beta chains from one sample sequenced in a study of T cell responses to AZD1222 COVID-19 vaccine. Sequencing used immunoSEQ multiplex PCR; TCRdb keeps in-frame clones, though not all of them. The table records more than 95,000 clones, around 90% of them present only once. Sequenced here: peripheral blood, sampled on day 0 of AZD1222 vaccination. These receptors all stem from an adult in good health.

The V and J genes are TRBV4-3 and TRBJ1-2, with 9 bases fitting TRBD1. The length of the CDR3 is 15 residues. Losses at the gene ends were 4 bases for V and 5 bases for J; bases not matched to a gene: 8. Per germline, CDR1 LGHNA and CDR2 YSLEER. The CDR3 here is CASSPNTGTGYGYTF. For the CDR3, the DNA is TGCGCCAGCAGCCCCAACACCGGGACAGGGTATGGCTACACCTTC.

The CDR3 loop is CASRLSSGNTIYF. The CDR3 coding sequence is TGTGCCAGCAGGTTGAGCTCTGGAAACACCATATATTTT. J is TRBJ1-3 and V is TRBV27; D is unclear. V was cut by 6 bases and J by 0 bases, with 6 bases left in between. This CDR3 is 13 amino acids long. Germline V gene sequence: CDR1 MNHEY, CDR2 SMNVEV (reference sequence).

The V gene is TRBV7-3, the J gene TRBJ1-6; 9 nucleotides align to TRBD1. This CDR3 contains 16 residues. The V segment lost 4 bases and the J segment 9 bases; nucleotides outside the gene matches: 10. Germline V gives CDR1 SGHTA, CDR2 FQGTGA. The chain's CDR3 is CASSSEYRGRGSPLHF. In DNA form, the CDR3 reads TGTGCCAGCAGCTCTGAATACAGGGGGCGCGGTTCACCCCTCCACTTT.

The chain carries TRBV6-5 and TRBJ2-2; no reliable D call. The length of the CDR3 is 14 residues. The germline V gene encodes CDR1 MNHEY and CDR2 SVGAGI. The V end lost 3 bases, the J end lost 4 bases, and 9 bases lay between the germline ends. CDR3 protein: CASSYGVGTGELFF. For the CDR3, the DNA is TGTGCCAGCAGTTATGGGGTGGGCACCGGGGAGCTGTTTTTT.

The chain combines TRBV7-9 with TRBJ1-6; weak D call: TRBD1 (5 bases). V was trimmed by 6 bases and J by 4 bases, leaving 16 bases between them. Germline loops: CDR1 SEHNR, CDR2 FQNEAQ (reference sequence). The CDR3 is 16 residues long. The CDR3 loop reads CASSSARDPYNSPLHF. In nucleotides, the CDR3 is TGTGCCAGCAGTTCAGCCCGGGACCCATATAATTCACCCCTCCACTTT.

The chain has TRBV7-9 and TRBJ2-2; the D gene could be TRBD1 or TRBD2 (5 bases each). V lost 5 bases and J lost 5, with 12 bases in between. This CDR3 is 14 amino acids long. Looked up from germline, CDR1 is SEHNR and CDR2 is FQNEAQ (reference sequence). The CDR3 nucleotides are TGTGCCAGCAGCCCCGGGACGGGGACCGGGGAGCTGTTTTTT. Protein sequence: CASSPGTGTGELFF.

This chain links TRBV5-4 with TRBJ1-6, with TRBD1 identical over 9 bases. The junction had 5 bases not matched to a gene; V was cut back by 3 bases and J by 10 bases. The CDR3 runs to 14 residues. Germline V gene data show CDR1 as SGHNT and CDR2 as YYREEE (reference sequence). CDR3 nucleotide sequence: TGTGCCAGCAGCTACAGGGGGCAGGCGTCACCCCTCCACTTT. Amino acids: CASSYRGQASPLHF.

The chain is built from TRBV28 and TRBJ2-3; TRBD1 agrees at 7 bases. The CDR3 contains 16 residues. With V trimmed by 5 bases and J by 1 base, 9 bases remained unmatched. Germline V gene lookup returns CDR1 MDHEN and CDR2 SYDVKM. CDR3 amino acids: CASSKNRGFGTDTQYF. CDR3 nucleotide sequence: TGTGCCAGCAGTAAGAACAGGGGATTCGGCACAGATACGCAGTATTTT.

The chain uses TRBV28 and TRBJ1-4; 8 positions match TRBD1. The germline V gene encodes CDR1 MDHEN and CDR2 SYDVKM. The CDR3 contains 13 residues. J was trimmed by 8 bases and V by 6 bases; bases with no gene match: 5. The chain's CDR3 is CASRRQGSEKLFF. CDR3 bases: TGTGCCAGCAGACGACAGGGGAGCGAAAAACTGTTTTTT.

This clone appeared once. The chain couples TRBV2 to TRBJ1-6; D gene uncertain. Trimming removed 6 bases at V and 6 bases at J, with 12 bases between. The CDR3 covers 14 residues. The germline V gene has CDR1 SNHLY and CDR2 FYNNEI. For the CDR3, the DNA is TGTGCCAGCAGCTCCCTTATGAGTAATTCACCCCTCCACTTT. It encodes CASSSLMSNSPLHF.

The gene calls are TRBV5-1 and TRBJ2-2; D may match TRBD1 or TRBD2 (7 bases each). V lost 4 bases and J lost 2, with 18 bases in between. This CDR3 is 17 amino acids long. Germline lookup yields CDR1 SGHRS and CDR2 YFSETQ. The DNA of the CDR3 is TGCGCCAGCAGCCTCCGGCGGGGGACAGACAACACCGGGGAGCTGTTTTTT. Its protein is CASSLRRGTDNTGELFF. The full variable domain, its missing parts supplied by reference TRBV5-1 and TRBJ2-2, is KAGVTQTPRYLIKTRGQQVTLSCSPISGHRSVSWYQQTPGQGLQFLFEYFSETQRNKGNFPGRFSGRQFSNSRSEMNVSTLELGDSALYLCASSLRRGTDNTGELFFGEGSRLTVL.

The chain has TRBV7-8 and TRBJ2-7; weak D call: TRBD2 (7 bases). The germline CDR1 and CDR2 sequences are SGHVS and FQNEAQ. The CDR3 contains 15 residues. Trimming cost V 0 bases and J 3 bases, with 12 bases left between them. The CDR3 DNA follows: TGTGCCAGCAGCTTAGCTGGGGGGGCCAGCTACGAGCAGTACTTC. It translates to CASSLAGGASYEQYF. Based on the CDR3 plus reference TRBV7-8 and TRBJ2-7, the full variable domain is GAGVSQSPRYKVAKRGQDVALRCDPISGHVSLFWYQQALGQGPEFLTYFQNEAQLDKSGLPSDRFFAERPEGSVSTLKIQRTQQEDSAVYLCASSLAGGASYEQYFGPGTRLTVT.

The rearrangement joins TRBV5-1 to TRBJ2-3, with D possibly TRBD2 on 6 matching bases. The CDR3 consists of 14 residues. V lost 4 bases, J lost 10 bases, and 19 bases lay in between. CDR1 is SGHRS and CDR2 is YFSETQ in the germline V gene. CDR3 in DNA: TGCGCCAGCAGCGACGGGACTCTACACGGGGCGCAGTATTTT. This codes for CASSDGTLHGAQYF.

This chain joins TRBV5-1 and TRBJ2-2; perhaps TRBD1 as D (6 bases). Germline V gives CDR1 SGHRS, CDR2 YFSETQ. The V end was cut by 1 base, the J end by 0 bases, with 13 bases between. This CDR3 has 17 amino acids. CDR3 sequence reads: CASSLWGQGSNTGELFF. The DNA of the CDR3 is TGCGCCAGCAGCTTGTGGGGTCAGGGGTCGAACACCGGGGAGCTGTTTTTT.

The sample holds one count of this clone. The DNA for the CDR3 is TGCAGCGTTGGGGAGGGTAAAGAGACCCAGTACTTC. It codes for CSVGEGKETQYF. The chain is built from TRBV29-1 and TRBJ2-5; 7 bases match TRBD2. CDR3 length: 12 residues. Trimming cost V 4 bases and J 3 bases; bases outside gene matches: 2. The germline V gene has CDR1 SQVTM and CDR2 ANQGSEA.

This chain's CDR3 is CASSWGVLDQPQHF. Here the CDR3 DNA reads TGTGCCAGCAGCTGGGGGGTCCTGGATCAGCCCCAGCATTTT. This chain connects TRBV5-5 to TRBJ1-5; tentatively, D is TRBD1 (5 bases). The CDR3 covers 14 residues. Germline V gene sequence: CDR1 SGHKS, CDR2 YYEKEE (reference sequence). Trimming took 3 bases from V and 5 from J, leaving 12 bases between them.

The rearrangement uses TRBV7-9 and TRBJ2-2, with D perhaps matching TRBD1 (5 bases). The CDR3 is made up of 14 amino acids. The germline V gene encodes CDR1 SEHNR and CDR2 FQNEAQ (reference sequence). V was pared by 2 bases and J by 8 bases, with 12 bases between. The CDR3 loop reads CASSLRGTAGELFF. In DNA, the CDR3 is TGTGCCAGCAGCTTAAGGGGCACAGCGGGGGAGCTGTTTTTT.

This clone occurred a few times. The chain employs TRBV10-2 and TRBJ2-1; the D gene is possibly TRBD2 (6 bases). Trimming removed 10 bases at V and 1 base at J, with 11 bases between. The CDR3 is made up of 13 amino acids. CDR1 is WSHSY and CDR2 is SAAADI in the germline V gene. For the CDR3, the DNA is TGCGCCACCAAGGGGACTTCCTACAATGAGCAGTTCTTC. As protein: CATKGTSYNEQFF.

The chain is built from TRBV27 and TRBJ2-7; the D call may be TRBD1 or TRBD2 (6 bases each). V was clipped by 1 base and J by 2 bases, with 9 bases between them. Per the germline V gene, CDR1 is MNHEY and CDR2 is SMNVEV (reference sequence). The CDR3 extends over 14 amino acids. This CDR3 is CASSLFGGPYEQYF. As DNA, the CDR3 is TGTGCCAGCAGTTTATTTGGGGGGCCCTACGAGCAGTACTTC.

This chain connects TRBV18 to TRBJ1-1, with no clear D. This CDR3 has 14 amino acids. Between the trimmed V and J ends, which lost 1 base and 5 bases, there was a span of 11 bases. Germline CDR1 KGHSH, CDR2 LQKENI. The CDR3 DNA is TGTGCCAGCTCACCACAAGATGCGGGGACTGAAGCTTTCTTT. This encodes CASSPQDAGTEAFF. Combining the CDR3 with reference TRBV18 and TRBJ1-1 gives the whole variable domain NAGVMQNPRHLVRRRGQEARLRCSPMKGHSHVYWYRQLPEEGLKFMVYLQKENIIDESGMPKERFSAEFPKEGPSILRIQQVVRGDSAAYFCASSPQDAGTEAFFGQGTRLTVV.